Shown below are 26 T cell receptor beta chains from a single sample sequenced in a study of cytomegalovirus exposure and HLA in healthy donors. The PCR used 60 Vbeta and 13 Jbeta primers. TCRdb keeps only in-frame clones here, not all; method: immunoSEQ multiplex PCR. The sample holds approximately 70,000 clones; roughly two thirds are singletons and the top ten take 7.5% to 8%. Sequencing was performed on PBMCs. These receptors were obtained from a man aged 35 to 55 in good health and CMV-seropositive.

This clone was seen many times. This chain joins TRBV4-1 and TRBJ2-3, with 10 bases identical to TRBD1. The CDR3 is made up of 16 amino acids. The V segment lost 5 bases and the J segment 5 bases; nucleotides outside the gene matches: 10. CDR1 and CDR2 from the germline V gene are MGHRA and YSYEKL. The CDR3 loop is CASSETGTGAGDTQYF. The DNA of the CDR3 is TGCGCCAGCAGCGAAACCGGGACAGGGGCAGGAGATACGCAGTATTTT.

V is TRBV10-1 and J is TRBJ2-7, with D possibly being TRBD1 (5 bases). Germline CDR1 and CDR2: WNHNN and SYGVQD (reference sequence). Between the trimmed V and J ends, which lost 5 bases and 1 base, there was a span of 12 bases. This CDR3 has 14 amino acids. For the CDR3, the DNA is TGCGCCAGCAGTTACCTCCCAGGGTCCTACGAGCAGTACTTC. This encodes CASSYLPGSYEQYF.

This clone came up once. In nucleotides, the CDR3 is TGTGCCAGCAGTGGGGCAGGGGGCGGCACTGAAGCTTTCTTT. Translated, it gives CASSGAGGGTEAFF. The rearrangement joins TRBV6-1 to TRBJ1-1; 8 bases are a match to TRBD1. CDR1 MNHNS and CDR2 SASEGT come from the germline V gene. The length of the CDR3 is 14 residues. J gave up 4 bases and V 4 bases, and 5 bases lay outside the gene matches.

This chain links TRBV15 with TRBJ2-5; a possible D gene is TRBD1 (6 bases). This CDR3 is built from 15 residues. V dropped 2 bases and J dropped 2 bases, with 12 bases sitting between them. Germline CDR1 reads LNHNV; CDR2 reads YYDKDF (reference sequence). The CDR3 is CATSRRTQGQETQYF. Written as DNA, the CDR3 is TGTGCCACCAGCAGACGGACACAGGGTCAAGAGACCCAGTACTTC.

This clone was found a few times. The chain links TRBV7-6 to TRBJ1-1; unclear D gene. This CDR3 has 12 residues. CDR1 and CDR2 from the germline V gene are SGHVS and FNYEAQ. V lost 8 bases to trimming and J lost 8 bases, with 15 bases between them. In nucleotides, the CDR3 is TGTGCCAGCGACCGGGTGGAAGGCGAAGCTTTCTTT. It specifies CASDRVEGEAFF.

This chain uses TRBV7-2 with TRBJ1-5; perhaps TRBD1 as D (5 bases). V dropped 4 bases and J dropped 2 bases, with 15 bases sitting between them. The CDR3 spans 16 residues. From germline, CDR1 is SGHTA and CDR2 FQGNSA. The CDR3 nucleotides read TGTGCCAGCAGCTCTAGCGGGGGGAGACGCAATCAGCCCCAGCATTTT. Protein product: CASSSSGGRRNQPQHF.

The sample holds one count of this clone. The V and J genes are TRBV19 and TRBJ1-5; D is possibly TRBD1 (5 bases). V dropped 6 bases and J dropped 7 bases, with 22 bases sitting between them. CDR1 LNHDA and CDR2 SQIVND come from the germline V gene (reference sequence). This CDR3 comprises 16 residues. CDR3 amino acids: CASREFGGTLRQPQHF. The CDR3 nucleotides are TGTGCCAGTAGGGAATTTGGCGGGACCCTTCGACAGCCCCAGCATTTT.

The genes are TRBV4-1 and TRBJ1-1; D possibly corresponds to TRBD1 (5 bases). Germline V lookup: CDR1 MGHRA, CDR2 YSYEKL. V was cut by 0 bases and J by 2 bases, with 16 bases left in between. The CDR3 covers 17 residues. DNA for the CDR3: TGCGCCAGCAGCCAAGAGGGGTGGGGCAGGAGCAACACTGAAGCTTTCTTT. The encoded protein is CASSQEGWGRSNTEAFF.

This clone was seen only a few times. The chain links TRBV9 to TRBJ1-1; the match to TRBD1 covers 8 bases. The J segment lost 4 bases and the V segment lost 3 bases, leaving 11 bases of the junction unmatched. The CDR3 spans 16 residues. CDR1 and CDR2 (germline): SGDLS, YYNGEE. The CDR3 region has the DNA TGTGCCAGCAGCGCCCGAGGGCAGGGGGCTGTCACTGAAGCTTTCTTT. Protein sequence: CASSARGQGAVTEAFF.

This clone was seen once. This chain links TRBV20-1 with TRBJ2-3; TRBD2 is a possible D gene (5 bases). Germline V gives CDR1 DFQATT, CDR2 SNEGSKA (reference sequence). The V and J ends lost 6 bases and 4 bases respectively, with 8 bases between them. The CDR3 has 11 amino acids. CDR3 amino acids: CSANSADTQYF. As DNA, the CDR3 is TGCAGTGCCAATAGCGCAGATACGCAGTATTTT.

This clone has just a few counts. V and J are TRBV7-2 and TRBJ1-1; D gene ambiguous. The CDR3 has 13 residues. V dropped 3 bases and J dropped 2 bases, with 7 bases sitting between them. Germline CDR1 reads SGHTA; CDR2 reads FQGNSA. As DNA, the CDR3 is TGTGCCAGCAGCTTTTCTCCCAACACTGAAGCTTTCTTT. It is translated as CASSFSPNTEAFF.

The chain recombines TRBV6-5 with TRBJ1-2; 8 nucleotides align to TRBD1. V lost 0 bases and J lost 0; bases outside the gene matches: 3. Germline V gene data show CDR1 as MNHEY and CDR2 as SVGAGI. CDR3 size: 16 residues. The CDR3 bases are TGTGCCAGCAGTTACTCTGGACAGGGAGCTAACTATGGCTACACCTTC. This translates into CASSYSGQGANYGYTF.

This chain links TRBV27 with TRBJ1-6; 7 nucleotides align to TRBD1. The CDR3 covers 14 residues. J was trimmed by 11 bases and V by 8 bases; bases with no gene match: 12. Germline CDR1 is MNHEY and CDR2 is SMNVEV (reference sequence). CDR3 amino acids: CASGSGTANTPLHF. DNA of the CDR3: TGTGCCAGCGGCTCCGGGACAGCAAACACACCCCTCCACTTT.

The chain has TRBV27 and TRBJ1-2; no clear D. The CDR3 has 14 amino acids. The germline V and J ends were trimmed by 2 bases and 2 bases, with 9 bases remaining between them. The V gene's germline CDR1 is MNHEY and CDR2 SMNVEV (reference sequence). The CDR3 is CASSLGGNNYGYTF. Written as DNA, the CDR3 is TGTGCCAGCAGTTTAGGAGGGAACAACTATGGCTACACCTTC.

This chain links TRBV9 with TRBJ2-3; maybe TRBD1 (6 bases). The CDR3 loop spans 16 amino acids. V gave up 0 bases and J gave up 1 base, with 12 bases separating them. Per the germline V gene, CDR1 is SGDLS and CDR2 is YYNGEE. The CDR3 spells CASSVEGVFGTDTQYF. CDR3 nucleotide sequence: TGTGCCAGCAGCGTAGAGGGGGTCTTTGGCACAGATACGCAGTATTTT.

The rearrangement links TRBV13 to TRBJ2-1, with a weak D call TRBD1 (6 bases). CDR3 length: 14 residues. V lost 3 bases to trimming and J lost 8 bases, with 14 bases between them. The germline gives CDR1 PRHDT, CDR2 FYEKMQ (reference sequence). For the CDR3, the DNA is TGTGCCAGCAGCTTGGGACATCTTGGCCATGAGCAGTTCTTC. Translated: CASSLGHLGHEQFF.

As concerns this clone: An end of the junction differs from the germline gene, which may be a read error. V is TRBV7-7 and J is TRBJ2-5; no clear D gene. The germline CDR1 and CDR2 sequences are SSHAT and FNYEAQ (reference sequence). The CDR3 is 12 residues long. The CDR3 DNA reads as TGTGCTAGCAGCTTATATCAGGAGACCCAGTACTTC. Its protein product is CASSLYQETQYF.

The chain carries TRBV7-8 and TRBJ2-3; D unclear. Trimming took off 5 bases at V and 6 bases at J, with 12 bases between the two ends. The CDR3 sequence is 13 residues long. Germline loops: CDR1 SGHVS, CDR2 FQNEAQ. CDR3 DNA sequence: TGTGCCAGCAGCAAACTTGTCACGGATACGCAGTATTTT. This codes for CASSKLVTDTQYF.

The V call is TRBV5-4, the J call TRBJ1-4, with unresolved D. Germline-derived CDR1 and CDR2 are SGHNT and YYREEE (reference sequence). V lost 4 bases, J lost 2 bases, and 9 bases lay in between. This CDR3 has 14 residues. CDR3 nucleotide sequence: TGTGCCAGCAGCACGGGAGTTACTAATGAAAAACTGTTTTTT. Its protein product is CASSTGVTNEKLFF.

This clone occurred a few times. The V call is TRBV9, the J call TRBJ1-5; perhaps TRBD1 as D (5 bases). Per germline, CDR1 SGDLS and CDR2 YYNGEE. The CDR3 spans 15 residues. The V gene lost 3 bases and the J gene lost 6 bases, with 16 bases spanning the gap. The CDR3 region is CASSADGGVSQPQHF. The CDR3 DNA follows: TGTGCCAGCAGCGCCGATGGGGGGGTGAGTCAGCCCCAGCATTTT.

The chain carries TRBV19 and TRBJ2-2; 9 nucleotides line up with TRBD1. Germline-derived CDR1 and CDR2 are LNHDA and SQIVND (reference sequence). The CDR3 has 15 residues. V trimming: 6 bases; J trimming: 4 bases; junction bases outside the gene matches: 6. CDR3 protein: CASRGDRVVTGELFF. In DNA, the CDR3 is TGTGCCAGTAGGGGGGACAGGGTCGTCACCGGGGAGCTGTTTTTT.

This chain joins TRBV5-4 and TRBJ2-2, with D perhaps TRBD1 (6 bases). With 3 bases removed from V and 1 base from J, the gap between germline ends came to 13 bases. Germline V gene data show CDR1 as SGHNT and CDR2 as YYREEE (reference sequence). CDR3 length equals 16 residues. CDR3 DNA: TGTGCCAGCAGCTCTGCCCTGGGACAGAACACCGGGGAGCTGTTTTTT. It is translated as CASSSALGQNTGELFF.

The V call is TRBV4-2, the J call TRBJ1-4; 9 nucleotides agree with TRBD1. The CDR3 extends over 16 amino acids. J lost 0 bases, V lost 3 bases, and 2 bases had no gene match. CDR1 is LGHNA and CDR2 is YNFKEQ in the germline V gene. The CDR3 coding sequence is TGTGCCAGCAGCCAGGGACAGGGAGCAACTAATGAAAAACTGTTTTTT. Residues: CASSQGQGATNEKLFF.

This clone was detected only a few times. The chain's CDR3 is CASSLGVNGNTIYF. The CDR3 DNA reads TGCGCCAGCAGCTTGGGAGTTAATGGAAACACCATATATTTT. The rearrangement links TRBV5-1 to TRBJ1-3, with no clear D. CDR3 length: 14 residues. V lost 0 bases, J lost 3 bases, and 7 bases lay in between. Germline CDR1 is SGHRS and CDR2 is YFSETQ.

The chain is built from TRBV4-2 and TRBJ2-5; 10 bases are shared with TRBD1. Trimming at V came to 2 bases and at J to 3 bases, leaving 6 bases not matched to a gene. The CDR3 extends over 16 amino acids. Germline V lookup: CDR1 LGHNA, CDR2 YNFKEQ. The chain's CDR3 is CASSQSTGTGEETQYF. As DNA, the CDR3 is TGTGCCAGCAGCCAATCTACCGGGACAGGGGAAGAGACCCAGTACTTC.

In this sample, this clone turned up a few times. The chain carries TRBV9 and TRBJ2-1, with 7 bases matching TRBD1. This CDR3 contains 19 residues. Germline assignment: CDR1 SGDLS and CDR2 YYNGEE. V lost 0 bases, J lost 0 bases, and 12 bases stayed unmatched. CDR3 DNA sequence: TGTGCCAGCAGCGTAGATACCGGGACAGCCCGTTCCTCCTACAATGAGCAGTTCTTC. It codes for CASSVDTGTARSSYNEQFF. Combining the CDR3 with reference TRBV9 and TRBJ2-1 gives the whole variable domain DSGVTQTPKHLITATGQRVTLRCSPRSGDLSVYWYQQSLDQGLQFLIQYYNGEERAKGNILERFSAQQFPDLHSELNLSSLELGDSALYFCASSVDTGTARSSYNEQFFGPGTRLTVL.